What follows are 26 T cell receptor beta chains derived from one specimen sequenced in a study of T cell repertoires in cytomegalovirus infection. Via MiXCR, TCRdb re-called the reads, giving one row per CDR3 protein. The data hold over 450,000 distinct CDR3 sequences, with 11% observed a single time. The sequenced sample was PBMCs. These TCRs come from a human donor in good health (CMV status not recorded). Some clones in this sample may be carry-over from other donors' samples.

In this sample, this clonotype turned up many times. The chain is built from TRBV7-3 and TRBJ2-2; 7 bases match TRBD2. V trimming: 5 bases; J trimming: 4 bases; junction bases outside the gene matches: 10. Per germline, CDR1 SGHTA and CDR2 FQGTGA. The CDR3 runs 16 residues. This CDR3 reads CASSPVERGRTGELFF. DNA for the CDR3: TGTGCCAGCAGCCCGGTGGAGCGGGGCCGCACCGGGGAGCTGTTTTTT.

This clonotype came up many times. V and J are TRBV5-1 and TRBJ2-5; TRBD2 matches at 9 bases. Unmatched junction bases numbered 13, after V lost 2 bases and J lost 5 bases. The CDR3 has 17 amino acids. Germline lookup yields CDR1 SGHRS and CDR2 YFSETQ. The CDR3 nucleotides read TGCGCCAGCAGCTTACGGACTTTAGCGGGAGAAGGGGAGACCCAGTACTTC. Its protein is CASSLRTLAGEGETQYF.

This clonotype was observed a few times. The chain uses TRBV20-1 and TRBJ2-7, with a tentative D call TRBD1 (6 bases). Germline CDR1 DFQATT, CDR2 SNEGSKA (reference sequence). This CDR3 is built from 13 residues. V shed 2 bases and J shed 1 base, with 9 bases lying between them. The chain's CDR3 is CSARQGRSYEQYF. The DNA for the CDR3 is TGCAGTGCTAGACAGGGGAGATCCTACGAGCAGTACTTC.

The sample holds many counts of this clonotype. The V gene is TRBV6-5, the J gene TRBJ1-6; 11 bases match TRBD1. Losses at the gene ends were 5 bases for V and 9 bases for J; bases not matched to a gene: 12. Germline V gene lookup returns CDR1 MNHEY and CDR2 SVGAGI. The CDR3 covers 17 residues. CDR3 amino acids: CASSLIGQGARSSPLHF. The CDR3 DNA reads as TGTGCCAGCAGTCTCATAGGACAGGGGGCTAGGAGTTCACCCCTCCACTTT.

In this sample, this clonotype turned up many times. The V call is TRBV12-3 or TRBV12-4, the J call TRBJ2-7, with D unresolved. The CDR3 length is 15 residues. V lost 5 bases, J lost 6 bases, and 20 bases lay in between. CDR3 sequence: CASSANPTGTSEQYF. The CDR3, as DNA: TGTGCCAGCAGTGCCAACCCAACGGGTACGTCCGAGCAGTACTTC.

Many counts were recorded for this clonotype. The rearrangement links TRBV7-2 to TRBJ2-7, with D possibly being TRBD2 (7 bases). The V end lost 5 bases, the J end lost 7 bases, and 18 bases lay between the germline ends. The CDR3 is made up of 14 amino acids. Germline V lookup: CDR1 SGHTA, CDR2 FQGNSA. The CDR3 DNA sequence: TGTGCCAGCAGCCCCGAGGGGGGGCTGGGGGAGCAGTACTTC. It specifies CASSPEGGLGEQYF.

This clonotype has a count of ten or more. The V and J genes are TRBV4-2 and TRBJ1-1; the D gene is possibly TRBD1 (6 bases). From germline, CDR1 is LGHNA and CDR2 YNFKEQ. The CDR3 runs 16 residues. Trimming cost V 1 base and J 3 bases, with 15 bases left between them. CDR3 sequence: CASSQGPEGGYTEAFF. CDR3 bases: TGTGCCAGCAGCCAAGGTCCGGAAGGGGGTTACACTGAAGCTTTCTTT.

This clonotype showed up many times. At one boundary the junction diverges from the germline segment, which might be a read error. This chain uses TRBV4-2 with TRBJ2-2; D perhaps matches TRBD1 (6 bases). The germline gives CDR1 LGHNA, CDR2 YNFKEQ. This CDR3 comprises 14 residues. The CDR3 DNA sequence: TGTGCCAGCAGCCGAGACAGGAACCCCGGGGAGCTGTTTTTT. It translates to CASSRDRNPGELFF.

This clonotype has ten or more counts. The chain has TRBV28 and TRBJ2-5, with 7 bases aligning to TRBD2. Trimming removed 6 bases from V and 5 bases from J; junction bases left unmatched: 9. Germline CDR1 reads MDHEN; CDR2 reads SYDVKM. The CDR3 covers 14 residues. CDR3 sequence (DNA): TGTGCCAGCAGCCCCCGGGAGGAAGTGGAGACCCAGTACTTC. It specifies CASSPREEVETQYF.

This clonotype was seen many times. CDR3 loop: CASSTAGVVGYF. CDR3 in DNA: TGTGCCAGCAGTACGGCAGGGGTTGTCGGGTACTTC. The gene calls are TRBV7-9 and TRBJ2-7, with D possibly being TRBD1 (6 bases). The length of the CDR3 is 12 residues. Germline V gene lookup returns CDR1 SEHNR and CDR2 FQNEAQ (reference sequence). The germline V and J ends were trimmed by 6 bases and 12 bases, with 18 bases remaining between them.

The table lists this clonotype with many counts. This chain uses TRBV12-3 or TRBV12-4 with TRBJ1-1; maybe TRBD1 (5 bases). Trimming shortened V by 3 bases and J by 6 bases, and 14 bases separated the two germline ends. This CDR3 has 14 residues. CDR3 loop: CASSLGGGKAEAFF. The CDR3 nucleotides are TGTGCCAGCAGTTTGGGGGGTGGGAAGGCTGAAGCTTTCTTT.

CDR3 protein: CASSPTGTSVYEQYF. CDR3 sequence (DNA): TGTGCCAGCAGCCCAACCGGGACTAGCGTCTACGAGCAGTACTTC. This rearrangement joins TRBV9 to TRBJ2-7; 10 bases are shared with TRBD2. Germline CDR1 SGDLS, CDR2 YYNGEE. V was pared by 4 bases and J by 3 bases, with 7 bases of the junction left unmatched. The CDR3 covers 15 residues.

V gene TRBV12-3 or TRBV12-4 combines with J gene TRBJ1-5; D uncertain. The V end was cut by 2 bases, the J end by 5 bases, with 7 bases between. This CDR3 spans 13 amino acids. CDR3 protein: CASSLREYQPQHF. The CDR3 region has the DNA TGTGCCAGCAGTTTAAGGGAGTATCAGCCCCAGCATTTT.

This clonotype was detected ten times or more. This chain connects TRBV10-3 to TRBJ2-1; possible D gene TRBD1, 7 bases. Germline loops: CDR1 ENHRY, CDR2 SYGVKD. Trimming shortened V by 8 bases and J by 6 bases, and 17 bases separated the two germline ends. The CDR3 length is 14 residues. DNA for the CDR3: TGTGCCATCCGGTCTGCAGGGGGGCCCAATGAGCAGTTCTTC. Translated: CAIRSAGGPNEQFF.

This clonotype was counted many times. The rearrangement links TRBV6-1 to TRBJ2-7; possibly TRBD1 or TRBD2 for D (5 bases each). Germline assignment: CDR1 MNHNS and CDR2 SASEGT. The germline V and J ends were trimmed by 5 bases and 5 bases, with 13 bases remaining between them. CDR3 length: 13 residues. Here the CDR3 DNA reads TGTGCCAGCAGTCCTCCGGGGCGCGACGAGCAGTACTTC. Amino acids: CASSPPGRDEQYF.

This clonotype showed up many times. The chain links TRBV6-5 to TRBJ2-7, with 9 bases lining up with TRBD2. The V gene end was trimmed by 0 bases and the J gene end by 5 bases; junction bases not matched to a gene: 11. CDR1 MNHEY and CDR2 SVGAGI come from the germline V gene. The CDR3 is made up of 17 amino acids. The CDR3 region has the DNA TGTGCCAGCAGTTACTCGAGGGGTAGCGGGAGCCTAAACGAGCAGTACTTC. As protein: CASSYSRGSGSLNEQYF.

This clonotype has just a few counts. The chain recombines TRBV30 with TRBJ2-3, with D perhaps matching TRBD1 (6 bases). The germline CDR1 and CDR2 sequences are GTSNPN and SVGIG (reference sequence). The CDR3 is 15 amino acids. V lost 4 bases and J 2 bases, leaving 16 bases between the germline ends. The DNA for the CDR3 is TGTGCCTGGAAACGGGACACATCATCCACAGATACGCAGTATTTT. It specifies CAWKRDTSSTDTQYF.

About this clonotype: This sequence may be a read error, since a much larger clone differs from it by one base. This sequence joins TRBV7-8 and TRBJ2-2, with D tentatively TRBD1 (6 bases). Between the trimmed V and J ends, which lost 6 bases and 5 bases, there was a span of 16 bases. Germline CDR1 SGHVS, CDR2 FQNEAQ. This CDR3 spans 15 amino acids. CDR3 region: CASRPREGGTGELFF. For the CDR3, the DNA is TGTGCCAGCAGGCCAAGAGAAGGGGGAACCGGGGAGCTGTTTTTT. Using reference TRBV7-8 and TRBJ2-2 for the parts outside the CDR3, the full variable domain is GAGVSQSPRYKVAKRGQDVALRCDPISGHVSLFWYQQALGQGPEFLTYFQNEAQLDKSGLPSDRFFAERPEGSVSTLKIQRTQQEDSAVYLCASRPREGGTGELFFGEGSRLTVL.

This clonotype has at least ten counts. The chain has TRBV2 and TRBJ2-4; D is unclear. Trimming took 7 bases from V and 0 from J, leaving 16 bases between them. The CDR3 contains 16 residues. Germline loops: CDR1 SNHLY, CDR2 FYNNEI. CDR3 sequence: CASIVVLYLAKNIQYF. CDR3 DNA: TGTGCCAGCATAGTAGTCCTATACTTAGCCAAAAACATTCAGTACTTC.

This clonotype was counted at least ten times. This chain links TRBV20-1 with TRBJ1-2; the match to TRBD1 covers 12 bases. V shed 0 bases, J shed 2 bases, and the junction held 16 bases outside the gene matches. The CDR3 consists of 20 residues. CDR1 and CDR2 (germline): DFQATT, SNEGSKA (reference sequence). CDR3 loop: CSARDPAGDRGLTRNYGYTF. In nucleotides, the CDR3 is TGCAGTGCTAGAGATCCCGCCGGGGACAGGGGGCTCACGCGAAACTATGGCTACACCTTC.

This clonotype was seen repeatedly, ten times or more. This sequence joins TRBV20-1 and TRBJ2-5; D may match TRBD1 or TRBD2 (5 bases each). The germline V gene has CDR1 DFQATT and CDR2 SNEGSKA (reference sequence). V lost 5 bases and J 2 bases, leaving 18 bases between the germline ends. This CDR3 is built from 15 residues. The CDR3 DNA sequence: TGCAGTGCTCGAAGGGACCTCCGAATACAAGAGACCCAGTACTTC. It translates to CSARRDLRIQETQYF.

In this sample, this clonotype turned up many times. The CDR3 here is CASSYRLGTEAFF. The DNA for the CDR3 is TGTGCCAGCAGTTACCGCCTGGGCACTGAAGCTTTCTTT. This sequence joins TRBV6-6 and TRBJ1-1; D is ambiguous. From germline, CDR1 is MNHNY and CDR2 SVGAGI (reference sequence). The germline V and J ends were trimmed by 2 bases and 4 bases, with 8 bases remaining between them. CDR3 length equals 13 residues.

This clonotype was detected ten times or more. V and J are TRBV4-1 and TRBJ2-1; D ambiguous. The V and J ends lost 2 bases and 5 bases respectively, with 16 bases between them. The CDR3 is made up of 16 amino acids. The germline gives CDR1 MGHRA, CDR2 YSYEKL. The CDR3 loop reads CASSQQRRDIHNEQFF. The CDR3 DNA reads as TGCGCCAGCAGCCAACAGCGAAGGGATATACACAATGAGCAGTTCTTC.

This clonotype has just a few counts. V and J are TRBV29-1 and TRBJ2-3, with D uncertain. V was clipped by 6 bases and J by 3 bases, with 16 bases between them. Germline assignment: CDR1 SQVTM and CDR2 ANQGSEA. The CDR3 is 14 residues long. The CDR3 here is CSVQALFGTDTQYF. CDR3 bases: TGCAGCGTCCAGGCCCTTTTTGGGACAGATACGCAGTATTTT.

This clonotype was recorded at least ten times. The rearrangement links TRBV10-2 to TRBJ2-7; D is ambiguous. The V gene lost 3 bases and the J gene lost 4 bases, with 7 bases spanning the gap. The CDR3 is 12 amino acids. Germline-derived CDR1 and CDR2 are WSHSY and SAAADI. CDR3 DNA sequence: TGCGCCAGCAGTGATGAAGCTTACGAGCAGTACTTC. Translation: CASSDEAYEQYF.

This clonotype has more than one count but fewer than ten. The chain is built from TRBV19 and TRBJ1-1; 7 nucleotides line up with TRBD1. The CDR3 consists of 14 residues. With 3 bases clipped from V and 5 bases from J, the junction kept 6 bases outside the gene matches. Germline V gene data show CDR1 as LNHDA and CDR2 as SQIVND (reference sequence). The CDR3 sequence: CASSIAGGKTEAFF. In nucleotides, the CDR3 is TGTGCCAGTAGTATTGCAGGGGGGAAGACTGAAGCTTTCTTT.